The 14 T cell receptor beta chains given below trace back to one sample, sequenced in a study of early T cells in non-severe SARS-CoV-2 infection. TCRdb fed the 5' RACE reads into MiXCR, producing one record per CDR3 protein. The sample has under 50,000 distinct CDR3 sequences, less than 4.5% seen once. The sequencing input was whole blood. The receptors shown here come from an adult who was a healthcare worker with PCR-confirmed SARS-CoV-2 infection or an uninfected control (not recorded which).

This clonotype was seen at least ten times. This chain links TRBV20-1 with TRBJ2-1; 13 bases are a match to TRBD2. This CDR3 is 15 amino acids long. Trimming at V came to 3 bases and at J to 8 bases, leaving 7 bases not matched to a gene. Germline CDR1 reads DFQATT; CDR2 reads SNEGSKA (reference sequence). CDR3 in DNA: TGCAGTGCTAGTTACCGGACTAGCGGGAGCGATGAGCAGTTCTTC. Encoded protein: CSASYRTSGSDEQFF.

This clonotype showed up many times. The J gene is TRBJ2-7, the V gene TRBV6-6; D is unresolved. The V end was cut by 4 bases, the J end by 6 bases, with 16 bases between. The V gene's germline CDR1 is MNHNY and CDR2 SVGAGI (reference sequence). CDR3 length: 14 residues. CDR3 DNA sequence: TGTGCCAGCAGTTCACGACACCCGTCTGGCGAGCAGTACTTC. Protein: CASSSRHPSGEQYF.

This clonotype was seen many times. V usage is TRBV10-3 and J usage is TRBJ1-2; tentative D call: TRBD1 (5 bases). The CDR3 has 13 amino acids. Germline V CDR1 and CDR2: ENHRY, SYGVKD. Trimming left V 5 bases short and J 4 bases short, with 11 bases between. CDR3 region: CAISKDTGYGYTF. The CDR3, as DNA: TGTGCCATCAGTAAGGACACGGGCTATGGCTACACCTTC.

This rearrangement joins TRBV20-1 to TRBJ2-1; weak D call: TRBD2 (5 bases). The CDR3 totals 14 residues. The V gene's germline CDR1 is DFQATT and CDR2 SNEGSKA (reference sequence). Trimming cost V 6 bases and J 4 bases, with 16 bases left between them. CDR3 sequence reads: CSATGKIGYNEQFF. The CDR3 DNA is TGCAGTGCCACGGGGAAGATAGGGTACAATGAGCAGTTCTTC.

This clonotype was picked up many times. The genes are TRBV19 and TRBJ2-7; 8 nucleotides agree with TRBD1. Germline trimming cut 5 bases from V and 3 bases from J; bases unmatched to any gene: 9. Germline V gene sequence: CDR1 LNHDA, CDR2 SQIVND (reference sequence). This CDR3 spans 15 amino acids. The chain's CDR3 is CASSPIPGQDYEQYF. The CDR3 bases are TGTGCCAGTAGTCCTATCCCGGGACAGGACTACGAGCAGTACTTC.

This clonotype was counted many times. This chain connects TRBV7-7 to TRBJ2-2, with 8 nucleotides matching TRBD1. The germline V gene encodes CDR1 SSHAT and CDR2 FNYEAQ (reference sequence). The CDR3 covers 14 residues. The junction had 6 bases not matched to a gene; V was cut back by 5 bases and J by 7 bases. The CDR3 DNA is TGTGCCAGCAGCCTGGACAGGGATGTCGGGGAGCTGTTTTTT. It specifies CASSLDRDVGELFF.

This clonotype was counted many times. This chain connects TRBV5-1 to TRBJ2-3; TRBD1 matches 8 bases. Germline CDR1 and CDR2: SGHRS and YFSETQ. The J segment lost 5 bases and the V segment lost 0 bases, leaving 2 bases of the junction unmatched. The CDR3 spans 14 residues. CDR3 sequence reads: CASSLAGTGDTQYF. DNA for the CDR3: TGCGCCAGCAGCTTGGCCGGGACAGGAGATACGCAGTATTTT.

This clonotype was counted between two and nine times. This chain joins TRBV30 and TRBJ1-5; no firm D call. Germline V gene lookup returns CDR1 GTSNPN and CDR2 SVGIG (reference sequence). V was cut by 1 base and J by 6 bases, with 13 bases left in between. This CDR3 comprises 14 residues. The CDR3 here is CAWSGGPSRQPQHF. The CDR3 DNA sequence: TGTGCCTGGAGTGGAGGGCCATCTCGTCAGCCCCAGCATTTT.

This clonotype was counted many times. The J gene is TRBJ1-1, the V gene TRBV4-3, with TRBD1 matching 12 bases. J gave up 3 bases and V 1 base, and 12 bases lay outside the gene matches. Per germline, CDR1 LGHNA and CDR2 YSLEER. The CDR3 contains 19 residues. CDR3 loop: CASSQATGTGGIWDTEAFF. The CDR3 coding sequence is TGCGCCAGCAGCCAAGCCACCGGGACAGGGGGCATCTGGGACACTGAAGCTTTCTTT.

This clonotype was counted at least ten times. This chain connects TRBV19 to TRBJ2-1; 9 nucleotides match TRBD1. Germline CDR1 is LNHDA and CDR2 is SQIVND (reference sequence). There are 16 residues in the CDR3. V lost 5 bases and J lost 3; bases outside the gene matches: 8. CDR3 residues: CASSPRDRELYNEQFF. CDR3 bases: TGTGCCAGTAGTCCCCGGGACAGGGAACTCTACAATGAGCAGTTCTTC.

This clonotype appeared many times. The rearrangement uses TRBV7-2 and TRBJ2-7, with 8 bases identical to TRBD1. Trimming at V came to 2 bases and at J to 4 bases, leaving 4 bases not matched to a gene. CDR1 is SGHTA, CDR2 FQGNSA, per germline. This CDR3 has 14 amino acids. Here the CDR3 reads CASSLTGGWYEQYF. In DNA form, the CDR3 reads TGTGCCAGCAGCTTAACAGGGGGTTGGTACGAGCAGTACTTC. Using reference TRBV7-2 and TRBJ2-7 for the parts outside the CDR3, the full variable domain is GAGVSQSPSNKVTEKGKDVELRCDPISGHTALYWYRQSLGQGLEFLIYFQGNSAPDKSGLPSDRFSAERTGGSVSTLTIQRTQQEDSAVYLCASSLTGGWYEQYFGPGTRLTVT.

This clonotype was detected many times. This rearrangement joins TRBV20-1 to TRBJ1-5; D is perhaps TRBD1 (5 bases). This CDR3 has 16 amino acids. Trimming shortened V by 2 bases and J by 0 bases, and 14 bases separated the two germline ends. Germline CDR1 and CDR2: DFQATT and SNEGSKA (reference sequence). The CDR3 DNA reads as TGCAGTGCTAGAACGGCAGGGTCCTATAGCAATCAGCCCCAGCATTTT. Its protein is CSARTAGSYSNQPQHF.

There are a few counts of this clonotype. The chain combines TRBV24-1 with TRBJ2-6, with a possible D match to TRBD2 (5 bases). Germline CDR1 KGHDR, CDR2 SFDVKD. V lost 4 bases, J lost 2 bases, and 14 bases lay in between. This CDR3 spans 17 amino acids. The chain's CDR3 is CATSESSGVPGANVLTF. The CDR3 DNA sequence: TGTGCCACCAGTGAATCCTCCGGGGTACCTGGGGCCAACGTCCTGACTTTC.

This clonotype was counted many times. An end of the junction does not agree with germline; a read error may underlie this. The chain recombines TRBV4-2 with TRBJ2-6, with TRBD2 as a possible D gene (6 bases). This CDR3 has 16 amino acids. Germline lookup yields CDR1 LGHNA and CDR2 YNFKEQ. The CDR3 nucleotides read TGTGCCAGCAGCCAAGATTCGGGGACTGGGGCCAACGTCCTGATTTTC. Its protein is CASSQDSGTGANVLIF.